This TCR beta chain came from a study of CD8 T cells in Susac syndrome (dated by TCRdb to between 2017 and 2020). For context, the study as a whole: Repertoire sequencing was used to test whether CD8+ T cell activation and differentiation in Susac syndrome was antigen driven. Overall study outcomes, separate from this receptor: The study acknowledged that relatively few individuals were included in the TCR sequencing and HLA analysis.

Peripheral blood CD8+ and CD4+ T cells from healthy donors, Susac syndrome patients and multiple sclerosis patients were profiled by high-throughput TCR beta sequencing. The healthy donors served as controls matched for age and sex. Bulk CD8+ and CD4+ T cells were purified magnetically by negative isolation, whereas CD8+ TEMRA cells were enriched by FACS. Blood was collected in EDTA tubes and processed within 24 hours, with PBMCs isolated through density gradient centrifugation. PBMCs intended for TCR sequencing were frozen in liquid nitrogen and were later thawed in a 37 degrees C water bath. The sorted or isolated CD4+, CD8+ and CD8+ TEMRA cells reached a purity of at least 90%. From its cysteine to its phenylalanine, the CDR3 spans 13 amino acids. Only the CDR3 region is kept as DNA, spanning 39 bases read in frame from base 1. In the germline V gene (reference sequence), CDR1 corresponds to LGHDT and CDR2 to YNNKEL. V is shortened by 4 bases, J by 4 bases, and the region joining them spans 10 bases.

Comments on this clonotype: What this receptor recognizes is not known. No much larger clone exists at a distance of one base, and base qualities are not known.

RNA was extracted using the RNeasy kit, and roughly 0.45 to 1 microgram was reverse transcribed with random hexamers. TCR beta CDR3 regions were amplified with the immunoSEQ multiplex PCR assay covering 54 Vbeta and 13 Jbeta segments. To correct PCR amplification bias, a synthetic template baseline was used for both primer optimization and computational correction. The original pipeline was this. Reads were annotated to V, D and J genes according to IMGT and were analyzed with immunoSEQ Analyzer, with only productive sequences retained. Clonality was computed as one minus Shannon entropy normalized by log2 of the number of productive unique sequences. For each patient and control, public and private clones were evaluated among the 100 most prevalent clones. A clone was defined as Susac-specific if it was absent from the healthy and MS cohorts, from approximately 980 published viral clones and from other ImmuneACCESS disease sequences. The public reads were run again by TCRdb, first through fastp at Q25 and then through MiXCR, and only productive beta chains were kept. When rows share a CDR3 protein, they turn into one entry using the most common DNA and genes. In this record, the V and J calls reflect TCRdb's handling and not the investigators' own analysis. Recorded for this sample are roughly 160,000 distinct CDR3 sequences; around 94% of them occurred a single time. Roughly 0.14% of the sample lies in the top ten.

Sequenced material: CD4+ T cells from PBMCs. The receptor was derived from a human donor in good health. The chain joins TRBV3-1 to TRBJ1-2; no confident D gene assignment can be made. The CDR3 here reads CASSLGSTYGYTF. The nucleotide sequence is TGTGCCAGCAGCCTAGGCAGCACCTATGGCTACACCTTC. Joined to the reference TRBV3-1 and TRBJ1-2 proteins, this CDR3 gives the full variable domain: DTAVSQTPKYLVTQMGNDKSIKCEQNLGHDTMYWYKQDSKKFLKIMFSYNNKELIINETVPNRFSPKSPDKAHLNLHINSLELGDSAVYFCASSLGSTYGYTFGSGTRLTVV.